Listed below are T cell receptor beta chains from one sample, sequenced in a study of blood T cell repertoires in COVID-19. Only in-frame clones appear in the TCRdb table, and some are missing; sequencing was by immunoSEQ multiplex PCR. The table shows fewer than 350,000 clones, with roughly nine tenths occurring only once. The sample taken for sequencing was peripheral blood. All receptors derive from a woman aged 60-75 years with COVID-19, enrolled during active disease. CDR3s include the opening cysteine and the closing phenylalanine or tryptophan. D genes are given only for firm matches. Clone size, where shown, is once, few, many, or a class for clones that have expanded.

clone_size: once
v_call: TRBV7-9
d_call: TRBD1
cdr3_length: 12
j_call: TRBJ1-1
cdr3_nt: TGTGCCAGCAGCTTAAGCAGACAGGGCTCTTTCTTT
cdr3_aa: CASSLSRQGSFF

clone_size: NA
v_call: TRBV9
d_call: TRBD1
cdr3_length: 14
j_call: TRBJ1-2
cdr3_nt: TGTGCCAGCAGCGTAGGGACAGGGATTTATGGCTACACCTTC
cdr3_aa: CASSVGTGIYGYTF

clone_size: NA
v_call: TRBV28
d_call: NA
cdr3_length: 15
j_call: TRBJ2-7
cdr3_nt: TGTGCCAGCATGGGGGACATTTCTACCCCCTACGAGCAGTACTTC
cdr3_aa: CASMGDISTPYEQYF

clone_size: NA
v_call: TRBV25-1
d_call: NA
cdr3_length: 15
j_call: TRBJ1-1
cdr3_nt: TGTGCCAGCAGGGACTCAGGTCCACTAAACACTGAAGCTTTCTTT
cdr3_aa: CASRDSGPLNTEAFF

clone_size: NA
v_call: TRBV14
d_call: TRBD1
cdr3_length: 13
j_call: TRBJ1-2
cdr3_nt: TGTGCCAGCAGCTCGGGACAGCTCTATGGCTACACCTTC
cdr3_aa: CASSSGQLYGYTF

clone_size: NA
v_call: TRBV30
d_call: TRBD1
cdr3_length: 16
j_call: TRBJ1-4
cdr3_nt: TGTGCCTGGCCCCTGGGACAGGGGGTAACTAATGAAAAACTGTTTTTT
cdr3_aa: CAWPLGQGVTNEKLFF

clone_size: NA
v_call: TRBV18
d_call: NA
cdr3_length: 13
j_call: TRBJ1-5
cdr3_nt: TGTGCCAGCTCCCGTTCCTTCGGGCAGCCCCAGCATTTT
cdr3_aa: CASSRSFGQPQHF

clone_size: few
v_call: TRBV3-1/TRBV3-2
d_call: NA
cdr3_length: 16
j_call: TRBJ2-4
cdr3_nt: TGTGCCAGCAGCCAAATATCGGAAGGACATAAAAACATTCAGTACTTC
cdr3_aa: CASSQISEGHKNIQYF

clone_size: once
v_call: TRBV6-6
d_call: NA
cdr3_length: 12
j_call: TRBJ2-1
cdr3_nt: TGTGCGAGCGGCAGGGTCGGCAATGAGCAGTTCTTC
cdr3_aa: CASGRVGNEQFF

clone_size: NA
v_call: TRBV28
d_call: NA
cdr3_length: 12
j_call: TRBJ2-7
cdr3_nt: TGTGCCAGCAGTGTTAGCACCTACGAGCAGTACTTC
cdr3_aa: CASSVSTYEQYF

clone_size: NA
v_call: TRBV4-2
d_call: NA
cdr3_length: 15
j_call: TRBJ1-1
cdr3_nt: TGTGCCAGCAGCCAAGATTCAGCGGGAAACACTGAAGCTTTCTTT
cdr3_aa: CASSQDSAGNTEAFF

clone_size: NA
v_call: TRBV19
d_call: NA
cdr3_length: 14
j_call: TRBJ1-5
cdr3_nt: TGTGCCAGTGGGTCCTCGAGGAGCAATCAGCCCCAGCATTTT
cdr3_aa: CASGSSRSNQPQHF

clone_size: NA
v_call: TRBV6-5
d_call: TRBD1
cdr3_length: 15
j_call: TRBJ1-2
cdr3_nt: TGTGCCAGCAGTTACAGGGGACAGGGAGGGTATGGCTACACCTTC
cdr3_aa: CASSYRGQGGYGYTF

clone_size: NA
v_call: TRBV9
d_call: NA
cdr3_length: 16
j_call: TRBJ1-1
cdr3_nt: TGTGCCAGCAGCGTAGGTGGTGGGCGCGGGCACACTGAAGCTTTCTTT
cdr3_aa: CASSVGGGRGHTEAFF

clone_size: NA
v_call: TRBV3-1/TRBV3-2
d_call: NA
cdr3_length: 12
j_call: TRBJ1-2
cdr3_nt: TGTGCCAGCGGGGGGGTAAACTATGGCTACACCTTC
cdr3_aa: CASGGVNYGYTF

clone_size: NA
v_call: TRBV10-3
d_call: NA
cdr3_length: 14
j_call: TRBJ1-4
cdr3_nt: TGTGCCATCAGTGACTCAGGAGGCTGGGAAAAACTGTTTTTT
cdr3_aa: CAISDSGGWEKLFF

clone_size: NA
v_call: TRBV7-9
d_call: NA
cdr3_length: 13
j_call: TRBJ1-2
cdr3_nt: TGTGCCAGCAGCGGATTAGCGAACTATGGCTACACCTTC
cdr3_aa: CASSGLANYGYTF

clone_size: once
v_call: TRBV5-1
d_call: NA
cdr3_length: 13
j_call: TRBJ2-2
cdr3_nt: TGCGCCAGCAGCTTGACAAACACCGGGGAGCTGTTTTTT
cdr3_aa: CASSLTNTGELFF

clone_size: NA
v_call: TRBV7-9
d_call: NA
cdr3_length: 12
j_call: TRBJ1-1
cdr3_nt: TGTGCCATTACCGCGGTTGACACTGAAGCTTTCTTT
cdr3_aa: CAITAVDTEAFF